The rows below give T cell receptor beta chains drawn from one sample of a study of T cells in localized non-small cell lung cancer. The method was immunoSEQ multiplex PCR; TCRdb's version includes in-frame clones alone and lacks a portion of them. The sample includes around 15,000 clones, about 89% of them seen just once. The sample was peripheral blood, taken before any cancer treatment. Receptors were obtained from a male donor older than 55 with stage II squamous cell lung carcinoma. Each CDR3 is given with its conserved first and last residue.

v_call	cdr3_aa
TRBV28	CASSLSQGRDTQYF
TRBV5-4	CASSPRTGELFF
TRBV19	CASSPDSQGTQYF
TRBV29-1	CSTPGQQISTDTQYF
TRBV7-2	CASRLTGTSGHEQYF
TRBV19	CASTLRNTEAFF
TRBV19	CASSIEGIQGDEQYF
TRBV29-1	CSVEDPSLVTGGAGAFF
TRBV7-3	CASSPTLGPGELFF
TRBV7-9	CASSLVFSYEQYF
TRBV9	CASSNEFGNTIYF
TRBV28	CASSLGEQFF
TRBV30	CAWSGGGDEQFF
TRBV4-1	CASSQTGTTNEKLFF
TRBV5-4	CASNKRDGYNEQFF
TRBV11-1	CASSLGIASDTQYF
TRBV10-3	CATRDYQNEKLFF
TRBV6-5	CASSRSGATPYEQYF
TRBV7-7	CASSKEGREQFF
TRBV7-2	CASTSATTGELFF
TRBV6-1	CASSENYGYTF
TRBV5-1	CASSLRDSNEKLFF
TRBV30	CAVRPGAGDYNEQFF
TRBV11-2	CASSLDRGVSSYEQYF
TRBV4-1	CASSPTGGTNEKLFF
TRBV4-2	CASSQAGVGTF